Each of the 4 T cell receptor beta chains below was sequenced from the same sample in a study of metastatic and nonmetastatic thyroid tumors. With MiXCR, TCRdb called clones anew from the PCR reads. This sample yields fewer than 45,000 clones, of which roughly 14% are seen a single time; roughly 9.5% belongs to the top ten. Every patient was untreated before thyroid surgery. What was sequenced was blood. The receptors originated from a female donor with papillary thyroid cancer or a benign thyroid nodule (not recorded which). Some clones in this sample may be carry-over from other donors' samples.

This clone has at least ten counts. This rearrangement joins TRBV5-6 to TRBJ2-5; D unclear. CDR3 length: 14 amino acids. CDR1 is SGHDT, CDR2 YYEEEE, per germline. With 3 bases removed from V and 4 bases from J, the gap between germline ends came to 13 bases. The CDR3 DNA follows: TGTGCCAGCAGCTACCTTGGGCCGGGAGAGACCCAGTACTTC. Translated, it gives CASSYLGPGETQYF.

This clone showed up many times. The gene calls are TRBV28 and TRBJ2-7; 9 nucleotides match TRBD1. The CDR3 has 14 residues. Germline-derived CDR1 and CDR2 are MDHEN and SYDVKM. Trimming took 6 bases from V and 2 from J; bases not matched to a gene: 5. The CDR3 loop reads CASSQTGGTYEQYF. CDR3 nucleotide sequence: TGTGCCAGCAGCCAGACAGGGGGTACCTACGAGCAGTACTTC.

In its sample, this clone was seen many times. Other DNA sequences in the same sample also yield this CDR3. The chain recombines TRBV20-1 with TRBJ1-1, with D possibly TRBD1 on 6 matching bases. Germline CDR1 DFQATT, CDR2 SNEGSKA (reference sequence). Trimming pared 5 bases from V and 14 bases from J, leaving 18 bases between. The CDR3 consists of 11 residues. CDR3 amino acids: CSASGAVVAFF. The CDR3 DNA reads TGCAGTGCTTCAGGGGCAGTGGTAGCCTTCTTT.

The chain couples TRBV6-5 to TRBJ2-5; tentatively, D is TRBD1 (5 bases). There are 17 residues in the CDR3. Germline assignment: CDR1 MNHEY and CDR2 SVGAGI. Trimming pared 0 bases from V and 7 bases from J, leaving 21 bases between. The chain's CDR3 is CASSYSLDPGAVGTQYF. Here the CDR3 DNA reads TGTGCCAGCAGTTACTCGCTCGATCCTGGGGCAGTCGGGACCCAGTACTTC.